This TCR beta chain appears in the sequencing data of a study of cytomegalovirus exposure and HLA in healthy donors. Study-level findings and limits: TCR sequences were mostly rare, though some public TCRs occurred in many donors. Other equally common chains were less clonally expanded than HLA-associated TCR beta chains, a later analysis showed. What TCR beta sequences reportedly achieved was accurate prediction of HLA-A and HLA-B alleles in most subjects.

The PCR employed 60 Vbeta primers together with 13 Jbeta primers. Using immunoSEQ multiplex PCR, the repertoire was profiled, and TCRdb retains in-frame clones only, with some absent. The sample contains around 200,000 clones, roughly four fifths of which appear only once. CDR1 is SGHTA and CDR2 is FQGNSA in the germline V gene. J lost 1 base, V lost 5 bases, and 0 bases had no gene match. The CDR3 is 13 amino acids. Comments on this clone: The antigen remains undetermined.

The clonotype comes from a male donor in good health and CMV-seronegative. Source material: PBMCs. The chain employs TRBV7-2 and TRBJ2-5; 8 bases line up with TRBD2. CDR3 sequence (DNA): TGTGCCAGCAGCGGGACTAGCCAAGAGACCCAGTACTTC. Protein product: CASSGTSQETQYF.